These T cell receptor beta chains were read from a single sample in a study of blood T cell repertoires in COVID-19. TCRdb keeps only in-frame clones here, not all; method: immunoSEQ multiplex PCR. The repertoire holds 310,000 or so clones, with about 88% as singletons. Sequencing was performed on PBMCs or T cells enriched from blood (not recorded which). These receptors came from a woman aged 40-49 years who had recovered from COVID-19. Both conserved end residues are part of each CDR3. Fields, in order: clone size, D gene, V gene, J gene, CDR3 DNA, CDR3 protein. The D gene is left open where the match is weak. Rows give clone size only sometimes, using once, few, many, or a class for an expanded clone.

-	-	TRBV5-1	TRBJ2-5	TGCGCCAGCAGCATACGACAGTCTCAAGAGACCCAGTACTTC	CASSIRQSQETQYF
-	TRBD1	TRBV18	TRBJ1-4	TGTGCCAGCTCACCCGAACAGGGGGCGGCTGAAAAACTGTTTTTT	CASSPEQGAAEKLFF
-	-	TRBV2	TRBJ1-6	TGTGCCAGCCAACGACAGAATAATTCACCCCTCCACTTT	CASQRQNNSPLHF
-	TRBD2	TRBV2	TRBJ2-7	TGTGCCAGCACCCAAGCGGGGGGCCGTGGCGAGCAGTACTTC	CASTQAGGRGEQYF
once	-	TRBV5-1	TRBJ2-1	TGCGCCAGCAGCTTGAGTTACCCAGAATACAATGAGCAGTTCTTC	CASSLSYPEYNEQFF
-	-	TRBV20-1	TRBJ2-3	TGCAGTGCCCGTCGGGGGACTCCGCAGTATTTT	CSARRGTPQYF
-	TRBD1	TRBV5-3	TRBJ1-2	TGTGCCAGAAGCTTGGTTAGCCACAGGGGACCGAACTATGGCTACACCTTC	CARSLVSHRGPNYGYTF
-	-	TRBV7-9	TRBJ2-2	TGTGCCAGCAGCAACACCGGGACTTTGAACACCGGGGAGCTGTTTTTT	CASSNTGTLNTGELFF
-	-	TRBV7-2	TRBJ1-1	TGTGCCAGCAGCCTAGTTGAGGGGGACACTGAAGCTTTCTTT	CASSLVEGDTEAFF
once	-	TRBV27	TRBJ2-7	TGTGCCAGCAGTACCCGGACAGATATAGATTTCCTCCAGTACTTC	CASSTRTDIDFLQYF
-	TRBD1	TRBV5-1	TRBJ2-2	TGCGCCAGCAGCTTGGAAGGGGGCGGGAACACCGGGGAGCTGTTTTTT	CASSLEGGGNTGELFF
-	-	TRBV7-3	TRBJ2-1	TGTGCCAGCAGCTTAGCGGGGAGACTACTTTTCTTC	CASSLAGRLLFF
-	-	TRBV9	TRBJ2-7	TGTGCCAGCAGCACCACCCCCGGGGATTCCTACGAGCAGTACTTC	CASSTTPGDSYEQYF
-	TRBD1	TRBV6-2/TRBV6-3	TRBJ2-4	TGTGCCAGCAGCCAGACAGGGGCCTCCACTATCAAAAACATTCAGTACTTC	CASSQTGASTIKNIQYF
-	TRBD2	TRBV5-1	TRBJ2-1	TGCGCCAGCAGCGGTGGGGTAGCGGGGGATAATGAGCAGTTCTTC	CASSGGVAGDNEQFF
-	-	TRBV7-2	TRBJ1-1	TGTGCCAGCAGCTTAACCGGGAGGAGCACTGAAGCTTTCTTT	CASSLTGRSTEAFF
-	TRBD1	TRBV19	TRBJ2-3	TGTGCCAGTAGTATAAGGGACAGTAACACAGATACGCAGTATTTT	CASSIRDSNTDTQYF
-	TRBD2	TRBV7-3	TRBJ2-2	TGTGCCAGCAGCTTCGCGGGCGGGAGCATATCCGGGGAGCTGTTTTTT	CASSFAGGSISGELFF
-	-	TRBV3-1/TRBV3-2	TRBJ1-1	TGTGCCAGCAGCCAAGGCACAGGCCAAGCTTTCTTT	CASSQGTGQAFF
-	TRBD1	TRBV2	TRBJ2-2	TGTGCCACCCGCGGACAGGGGGATGCCGGGGAGCTGTTTTTT	CATRGQGDAGELFF
-	-	TRBV4-3	TRBJ1-1	TGCGCCAGCAGCCAAGGGACAGCAGCTTTCTTT	CASSQGTAAFF
-	TRBD2	TRBV4-2	TRBJ2-1	TGTGCCAGCAGCCAAGGACTAGCCGCGACTGAGCAGTTCTTC	CASSQGLAATEQFF
-	TRBD1	TRBV15	TRBJ1-3	TGTGCCACCAGCACACAGGGGTCCCCCGCCGGAAACACCATATATTTT	CATSTQGSPAGNTIYF
-	TRBD1	TRBV2	TRBJ1-5	TGTGCCAGCAGTAGGGACAGGGTAGATCAGCCCCAGCATTTT	CASSRDRVDQPQHF
-	-	TRBV29-1	TRBJ1-2	TGCAGCGTTGCCCTGTCGGGTCAGAGTGGCTACACCTTC	CSVALSGQSGYTF
-	-	TRBV7-2	TRBJ2-3	TGTGCCAGCAGCTTAGCTGTAGTAGCAGATACGCAGTATTTT	CASSLAVVADTQYF
-	TRBD2	TRBV2	TRBJ2-1	TGTGCTATCAAGAGGAACGTAGGCGGGAGGGGCATTTACAATGAGCAGTTCTTC	CAIKRNVGGRGIYNEQFF
-	TRBD2	TRBV10-3	TRBJ2-1	TGTGCCATCAGTGACCTAGCGGAGATCTACAATGAGCAGTTCTTC	CAISDLAEIYNEQFF
-	TRBD2	TRBV4-1	TRBJ2-1	TGCGCCAGCAGCAGGACTAGCGGGGGGGCGTATGAGCAGTTCTTC	CASSRTSGGAYEQFF
-	-	TRBV11-3	TRBJ1-1	TGTGCCAGCAAAGACAGGTGGAACACTGAAGCTTTCTTT	CASKDRWNTEAFF
-	-	TRBV3-1/TRBV3-2	TRBJ1-2	TGTGCCAGCAGCCAAGACTTTCAGGGGCGCGTCTATGGCTACACCTTC	CASSQDFQGRVYGYTF
-	-	TRBV5-1	TRBJ1-1	TGCGCCATCGACAAGGCCGTTCGGGAAGCTTTCTTT	CAIDKAVREAFF
-	TRBD2	TRBV5-1	TRBJ2-7	TGCGCCAGCAGCTGGGGCCTAGCGGGGGCTAGTACCTACGAGCAGTACTTC	CASSWGLAGASTYEQYF
-	TRBD1	TRBV2	TRBJ1-4	TGTGCCACCCTTCGGGACAGGGTTAATGAAAAACTGTTTTTT	CATLRDRVNEKLFF
-	TRBD2	TRBV6-5	TRBJ2-5	TGTGCCAGCAGTTACGGACCTAGCGGGAGGGACGAGACCCAGTACTTC	CASSYGPSGRDETQYF
-	-	TRBV7-3	TRBJ2-3	TGTGCCAGCAGCTTGGGTGGGCTTGGCACAGATACGCAGTATTTT	CASSLGGLGTDTQYF
once	-	TRBV7-2	TRBJ2-2	TGTGCCAGCACTGTAGGGGAGAACACCGGGGAGCTGTTTTTT	CASTVGENTGELFF
-	-	TRBV27	TRBJ2-7	TGTGCCAGCAGTACTGTAGTAGCGGTTAGATCGGTCCACGAGCAGTACTTC	CASSTVVAVRSVHEQYF
-	TRBD1	TRBV5-4	TRBJ1-4	TGTGCCAGCAGCAGGGGACAGGGAGGGGAAAAACTGTTTTTT	CASSRGQGGEKLFF
once	-	TRBV6-5	TRBJ2-2	TGTGCCAGCAGCTTCCAGGGGTCCGGGGAGCTGTTTTTT	CASSFQGSGELFF
once	-	TRBV7-3	TRBJ1-2	-	CASSFGQGYGYTF
-	-	TRBV30	TRBJ2-1	TGTGCCTGGAGCCTGGACAGTTATGAGCAGTTCTTC	CAWSLDSYEQFF
-	TRBD2	TRBV29-1	TRBJ2-3	TGCAGCGTTGGGACTAGAGGCGCAGATACGCAGTATTTT	CSVGTRGADTQYF
-	TRBD2	TRBV24-1	TRBJ2-5	TGTGCCACCAGTGAGGGGACTATAGCGAGTACCAAGACCCAGTACTTC	CATSEGTIASTKTQYF
-	TRBD1	TRBV19	TRBJ1-4	TGTGCCAGTAGTGCCCCGGGACAGGGGTCCGAAAAACTGTTTTTT	CASSAPGQGSEKLFF
-	-	TRBV30	TRBJ2-3	TGTGCCTGGAGCGCCATGAAGCGGGCTTTAGATACGCAGTATTTT	CAWSAMKRALDTQYF
-	TRBD1	TRBV7-9	TRBJ1-1	TGTGCCAGCAGCCCAACCGGGACAGGGTTGGACACTGAAGCTTTCTTT	CASSPTGTGLDTEAFF
-	-	TRBV5-1	TRBJ2-1	TGCGCCAGCAGCGGCCAAGTTTACAATGAGCAGTTCTTC	CASSGQVYNEQFF
-	TRBD2	TRBV7-2	TRBJ2-3	TGTGCCAGCAGCTTAAGCGGGGGTACAGATACGCAGTATTTT	CASSLSGGTDTQYF
few	-	TRBV7-2	TRBJ2-1	TGTGCCAGCAGCTTGGGCCCCCGAAAGAACAATGAGCAGTTCTTC	CASSLGPRKNNEQFF
-	TRBD2	TRBV10-3	TRBJ2-1	TGTGCCATCAGCTCGACTAGCGGGAGGGCTAATGAGCAGTTCTTC	CAISSTSGRANEQFF